These 30 T cell receptor beta chains share one sample of origin, sequenced in a study of PD-L1 blockade in urothelial cancer. The table came from immunoSEQ multiplex PCR; TCRdb's copy has only in-frame clones and leaves some out. This sample has about 73,000 clones; 85% to 90% occur once, and the top ten carry roughly 3.4%. This specimen was PBMCs, taken around atezolizumab (anti-PD-L1) treatment. These receptors were obtained from a man aged 60 to 69 with urothelial cancer.

The chain is built from TRBV28 and TRBJ1-1; D remains ambiguous. The CDR3 runs 14 residues. V lost 2 bases and J lost 0, with 7 bases in between. The V gene's germline CDR1 is MDHEN and CDR2 SYDVKM. The CDR3 region has the DNA TGTGCCAGCAGTTTAGCAGTTTTGAACACTGAAGCTTTCTTT. It yields the protein CASSLAVLNTEAFF. The entire variable domain, with the rest obtained from reference TRBV28 and TRBJ1-1, is as follows: DVKVTQSSRYLVKRTGEKVFLECVQDMDHENMFWYRQDPGLGLRLIYFSYDVKMKEKGDIPEGYSVSREKKERFSLILESASTNQTSMYLCASSLAVLNTEAFFGQGTRLTVV.

V usage is TRBV5-1 and J usage is TRBJ2-1; 9 nucleotides match TRBD1. The CDR3 runs to 13 residues. In germline, CDR1 is SGHRS, CDR2 YFSETQ. Trimming removed 4 bases from V and 8 bases from J; junction bases left unmatched: 4. The CDR3 DNA reads as TGCGCCAGCAGCACAGGGGGCTTGGATGAGCAGTTCTTC. Amino acid sequence: CASSTGGLDEQFF.

The chain is built from TRBV18 and TRBJ2-1; TRBD2 matches at 8 bases. After removal of 3 bases from V and 4 bases from J, the junction contained 11 bases not matched to a gene. CDR1 and CDR2 from the germline V gene are KGHSH and LQKENI. The CDR3 has 17 amino acids. CDR3 loop: CASSPDTKPSGYNEQFF. In DNA, the CDR3 is TGTGCCAGCTCACCCGATACTAAGCCTAGCGGGTACAATGAGCAGTTCTTC.

The chain carries TRBV5-6 and TRBJ2-7; 7 nucleotides agree with TRBD2. Germline V lookup: CDR1 SGHDT, CDR2 YYEEEE. The CDR3 length is 14 residues. V shed 0 bases and J 3 bases; nucleotides not matched to a gene: 3. CDR3 residues: CASSLEPGGYEQYF. The CDR3 bases are TGTGCCAGCAGCTTGGAGCCGGGGGGCTACGAGCAGTACTTC.

This clone was recorded once. The chain carries TRBV5-1 and TRBJ2-5, with TRBD1 identical over 9 bases. V shed 5 bases and J 5 bases; nucleotides not matched to a gene: 10. Germline CDR1 and CDR2: SGHRS and YFSETQ. The CDR3 runs 15 residues. CDR3 region: CASSRVGQGTETQYF. In DNA, the CDR3 is TGCGCCAGCAGTCGAGTGGGACAGGGAACGGAGACCCAGTACTTC.

V usage is TRBV15 and J usage is TRBJ1-5; a possible D gene is TRBD1 (5 bases). The CDR3 totals 17 residues. Germline loops: CDR1 LNHNV, CDR2 YYDKDF (reference sequence). The V end lost 5 bases, the J end lost 4 bases, and 21 bases lay between the germline ends. This chain's CDR3 is CATSSVRQSNKNQPQHF. Here the CDR3 DNA reads TGTGCCACCAGCTCAGTGCGACAGAGTAATAAGAATCAGCCCCAGCATTTT.

The rearrangement joins TRBV7-3 to TRBJ2-5; D is unresolved. Germline values: CDR1 SGHTA, CDR2 FQGTGA. This CDR3 is 13 amino acids long. Trimming stripped 1 base from V and 1 base from J, with 4 bases between. The CDR3 sequence is CASSLNSQETQYF. The CDR3 region has the DNA TGTGCCAGCAGCTTAAACAGCCAAGAGACCCAGTACTTC.

This chain joins TRBV7-2 and TRBJ2-7, with 11 bases fitting TRBD2. Germline V gene lookup returns CDR1 SGHTA and CDR2 FQGNSA. J gave up 3 bases and V 2 bases, and 3 bases lay outside the gene matches. CDR3 length: 15 residues. In DNA form, the CDR3 reads TGTGCCAGCAGCTTAACTAGCGGGGGAATCTACGAGCAGTACTTC. Translation: CASSLTSGGIYEQYF.

V and J are TRBV9 and TRBJ2-3; TRBD2 aligns across 8 bases. J lost 2 bases, V lost 1 base, and 12 bases had no gene match. Germline CDR1 SGDLS, CDR2 YYNGEE. The CDR3 has 18 amino acids. This CDR3 reads CASSVSPLASGYTDTQYF. The CDR3 DNA reads as TGTGCCAGCAGCGTATCCCCTCTGGCTAGCGGGTACACAGATACGCAGTATTTT.

The chain has TRBV19 and TRBJ2-7, with a tentative D call TRBD2 (6 bases). The V and J ends lost 3 bases and 6 bases respectively, with 6 bases between them. The CDR3 extends over 11 amino acids. CDR1 and CDR2 (germline): LNHDA, SQIVND (reference sequence). The CDR3, as DNA: TGTGCCAGTAGTATCGGGAGCGAGCAGTACTTC. Translation gives CASSIGSEQYF.

The chain recombines TRBV9 with TRBJ1-4, with a weak D call TRBD1 (6 bases). V dropped 4 bases and J dropped 0 bases, with 10 bases sitting between them. Germline V CDR1 and CDR2: SGDLS, YYNGEE. The CDR3 totals 15 residues. DNA for the CDR3: TGTGCCAGCAGCCCACGGACAGCAACTAATGAAAAACTGTTTTTT. It specifies CASSPRTATNEKLFF.

The V and J genes are TRBV18 and TRBJ2-7, with D perhaps TRBD1 (5 bases). Germline V gene lookup returns CDR1 KGHSH and CDR2 LQKENI. The CDR3 spans 12 residues. The V gene lost 3 bases and the J gene lost 4 bases, with 7 bases spanning the gap. CDR3 in DNA: TGTGCCAGCTCACCTCCAGGGTACGAGCAGTACTTC. Encoded protein: CASSPPGYEQYF. Supplemented by reference TRBV18 and TRBJ2-7, the full variable domain reads NAGVMQNPRHLVRRRGQEARLRCSPMKGHSHVYWYRQLPEEGLKFMVYLQKENIIDESGMPKERFSAEFPKEGPSILRIQQVVRGDSAAYFCASSPPGYEQYFGPGTRLTVT.

The J gene is TRBJ2-5, the V gene TRBV7-2, with TRBD2 as a possible D gene (6 bases). V was cut by 5 bases and J by 3 bases, with 10 bases left in between. The CDR3 loop spans 13 amino acids. Germline V gene lookup returns CDR1 SGHTA and CDR2 FQGNSA. This CDR3 reads CASSPGAEETQYF. The CDR3 DNA reads as TGTGCCAGCAGCCCGGGAGCCGAAGAGACCCAGTACTTC. The complete variable domain, with remaining parts taken from reference TRBV7-2 and TRBJ2-5, reads GAGVSQSPSNKVTEKGKDVELRCDPISGHTALYWYRQSLGQGLEFLIYFQGNSAPDKSGLPSDRFSAERTGGSVSTLTIQRTQQEDSAVYLCASSPGAEETQYFGPGTRLLVL.

V usage is TRBV29-1 and J usage is TRBJ1-2; D is unresolved. Trimming pared 4 bases from V and 5 bases from J, leaving 8 bases between. Germline lookup yields CDR1 SQVTM and CDR2 ANQGSEA. The CDR3 loop spans 11 amino acids. In DNA form, the CDR3 reads TGCAGCGTTGGCTCGGGGTATGGCTACACCTTC. Translation: CSVGSGYGYTF.

The chain is built from TRBV28 and TRBJ2-7; 7 positions match TRBD2. This CDR3 has 15 residues. Germline trimming cut 4 bases from V and 2 bases from J; bases unmatched to any gene: 8. Per the germline V gene, CDR1 is MDHEN and CDR2 is SYDVKM. CDR3 protein: CASSSREVLAYEQYF. The CDR3, as DNA: TGTGCCAGCAGTTCCCGGGAGGTACTCGCCTACGAGCAGTACTTC. Filled out from reference TRBV28 and TRBJ2-7, the complete variable domain reads DVKVTQSSRYLVKRTGEKVFLECVQDMDHENMFWYRQDPGLGLRLIYFSYDVKMKEKGDIPEGYSVSREKKERFSLILESASTNQTSMYLCASSSREVLAYEQYFGPGTRLTVT.

This clone was recorded only once. This chain joins TRBV28 and TRBJ1-1; D gene unclear. This CDR3 has 13 residues. V lost 3 bases and J lost 5, with 10 bases in between. Germline assignment: CDR1 MDHEN and CDR2 SYDVKM. The CDR3 DNA sequence: TGTGCCAGCAGTTTTGTAGGGAGAACTGAAGCTTTCTTT. Encoded protein: CASSFVGRTEAFF.

Only one count was recorded for this clone. This rearrangement joins TRBV4-1 to TRBJ2-6, with D unclear. CDR3 length: 16 amino acids. CDR1 is MGHRA and CDR2 is YSYEKL in the germline V gene. The V end was cut by 1 base, the J end by 4 bases, with 11 bases between. In DNA, the CDR3 is TGCGCCAGCAGCCAAGTATTGAGGTCCGGGGCCAACGTCCTGACTTTC. Its translation: CASSQVLRSGANVLTF.

The chain couples TRBV7-8 to TRBJ1-1; D might be TRBD1 (6 bases). Trimming took off 4 bases at V and 5 bases at J, with 14 bases between the two ends. The CDR3 extends over 14 amino acids. In germline, CDR1 is SGHVS, CDR2 FQNEAQ. CDR3 DNA: TGTGCCAGCAGCTGGACAAGAAGGGGGACTGAAGCTTTCTTT. Its translation is CASSWTRRGTEAFF. The entire variable domain, with the rest obtained from reference TRBV7-8 and TRBJ1-1, is as follows: GAGVSQSPRYKVAKRGQDVALRCDPISGHVSLFWYQQALGQGPEFLTYFQNEAQLDKSGLPSDRFFAERPEGSVSTLKIQRTQQEDSAVYLCASSWTRRGTEAFFGQGTRLTVV.

The rearrangement uses TRBV20-1 and TRBJ2-7; TRBD2 is a possible D gene (5 bases). The length of the CDR3 is 11 residues. Trimming removed 5 bases from V and 6 bases from J, with 11 bases in between. The V gene's germline CDR1 is DFQATT and CDR2 SNEGSKA (reference sequence). The CDR3 region is CSASLASEQYF. The CDR3 nucleotides read TGCAGTGCTTCTCTAGCATCCGAGCAGTACTTC.

The chain links TRBV6-5 to TRBJ2-2, with TRBD1 matching 8 bases. The V and J ends lost 6 bases and 4 bases, in that order; junction bases with no gene match: 7. The CDR3 contains 15 residues. Germline lookup yields CDR1 MNHEY and CDR2 SVGAGI. The CDR3 reads CASRRDRGGTGELFF. The CDR3 nucleotides read TGTGCCAGCAGACGCGACAGGGGTGGCACCGGGGAGCTGTTTTTT.

The rearrangement links TRBV5-4 to TRBJ2-7, with 13 bases matching TRBD2. The CDR3 has 16 amino acids. Trimming took 4 bases from V and 2 from J; bases not matched to a gene: 6. Germline loops: CDR1 SGHNT, CDR2 YYREEE (reference sequence). The CDR3, as DNA: TGTGCCAGCAGCCCGCCTGGGACTAGCGGGACCTACGAGCAGTACTTC. Translating it yields CASSPPGTSGTYEQYF.

The chain employs TRBV6-1 and TRBJ2-6; D is undetermined. Germline V gene sequence: CDR1 MNHNS, CDR2 SASEGT. The germline V and J ends were trimmed by 10 bases and 3 bases, with 13 bases remaining between them. This CDR3 has 14 residues. The CDR3 DNA follows: TGTGCCATCCGGTCTTTGTATGGGGCCAACGTCCTGACTTTC. Translating gives CAIRSLYGANVLTF.

This chain uses TRBV19 with TRBJ2-3, with TRBD2 identical over 8 bases. Germline CDR1 reads LNHDA; CDR2 reads SQIVND (reference sequence). This CDR3 contains 17 residues. The ends lost 6 bases at V and 3 bases at J; junction bases unmatched: 14. In nucleotides, the CDR3 is TGTGCCAGTAGCCGGGGGAATGGAGCGGGAGTGACAGATACGCAGTATTTT. Its translation is CASSRGNGAGVTDTQYF.

The rearrangement joins TRBV5-5 to TRBJ2-1; 11 nucleotides agree with TRBD2. Trimming at V came to 0 bases and at J to 4 bases, leaving 3 bases not matched to a gene. Germline lookup yields CDR1 SGHKS and CDR2 YYEKEE (reference sequence). The CDR3 contains 16 residues. CDR3 in amino acids: CASSLVWTSGYNEQFF. CDR3 DNA sequence: TGTGCCAGCAGCTTGGTCTGGACTAGCGGGTACAATGAGCAGTTCTTC.

The chain carries TRBV27 and TRBJ2-3, with 8 nucleotides matching TRBD1. There are 16 residues in the CDR3. J gave up 4 bases and V 3 bases, and 9 bases lay outside the gene matches. Germline values: CDR1 MNHEY, CDR2 SMNVEV (reference sequence). Here the CDR3 reads CASSFQGALVPDTQYF. In nucleotides, the CDR3 is TGTGCCAGCAGTTTTCAGGGGGCGTTAGTTCCAGATACGCAGTATTTT.

This clone showed up just a few times. This chain links TRBV5-1 with TRBJ1-1; D remains ambiguous. CDR3 length equals 14 residues. The ends were cut back, 5 bases at V and 2 bases at J, with 13 bases in the middle. Germline V gene sequence: CDR1 SGHRS, CDR2 YFSETQ. CDR3 DNA sequence: TGCGCCAGCAGGGTCGGGAATTATAACACTGAAGCTTTCTTT. Encoded protein: CASRVGNYNTEAFF.

The J gene is TRBJ1-2, the V gene TRBV19; 8 nucleotides agree with TRBD1. This CDR3 is built from 15 residues. Germline values: CDR1 LNHDA, CDR2 SQIVND (reference sequence). V was clipped by 6 bases and J by 4 bases; unmatched bases: 10. DNA of the CDR3: TGTGCCAGTAGGGATCCGGGACAGGAGACCTATGGCTACACCTTC. It yields the protein CASRDPGQETYGYTF.

V usage is TRBV6-5 and J usage is TRBJ1-2; 7 positions agree with TRBD1. The CDR3 is 14 residues long. In germline, CDR1 is MNHEY, CDR2 SVGAGI. The junction had 6 bases not matched to a gene; V was cut back by 5 bases and J by 3 bases. The CDR3 sequence is CASSRDRPHYGYTF. CDR3 DNA sequence: TGTGCCAGCAGTAGGGACAGACCGCACTATGGCTACACCTTC.

V gene TRBV10-1 combines with J gene TRBJ2-5; D might be TRBD1 (6 bases). The CDR3 is 13 amino acids. V shed 3 bases and J shed 1 base, with 6 bases lying between them. Germline V CDR1 and CDR2: WNHNN, SYGVQD (reference sequence). Here the CDR3 DNA reads TGCGCCAGCAGTGACAGGGGCCAAGAGACCCAGTACTTC. It is translated as CASSDRGQETQYF.

J is TRBJ1-2 and V is TRBV15, with TRBD1 identical over 7 bases. CDR1 and CDR2 from the germline V gene are LNHNV and YYDKDF (reference sequence). Trimming removed 7 bases from V and 8 bases from J; junction bases left unmatched: 13. The CDR3 covers 14 residues. The CDR3: CATNQDRASAGYTF. CDR3 sequence (DNA): TGTGCCACCAACCAAGACAGGGCCTCCGCGGGCTACACCTTC.